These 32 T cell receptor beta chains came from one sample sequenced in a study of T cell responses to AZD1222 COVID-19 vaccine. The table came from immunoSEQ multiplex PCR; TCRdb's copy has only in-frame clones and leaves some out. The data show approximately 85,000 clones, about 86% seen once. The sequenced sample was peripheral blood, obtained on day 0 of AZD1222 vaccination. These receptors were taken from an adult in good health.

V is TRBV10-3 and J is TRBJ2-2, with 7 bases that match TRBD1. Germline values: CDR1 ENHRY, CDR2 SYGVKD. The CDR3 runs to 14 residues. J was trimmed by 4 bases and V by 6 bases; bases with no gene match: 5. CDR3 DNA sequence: TGTGCCATCAGCCGACAGGGAGCCACCGGGGAGCTGTTTTTT. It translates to CAISRQGATGELFF.

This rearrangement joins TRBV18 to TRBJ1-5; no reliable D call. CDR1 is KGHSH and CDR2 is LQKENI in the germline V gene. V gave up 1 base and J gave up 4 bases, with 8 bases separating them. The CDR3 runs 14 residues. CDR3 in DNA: TGTGCCAGCTCACCACGGGCAGCAAATCAGCCCCAGCATTTT. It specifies CASSPRAANQPQHF. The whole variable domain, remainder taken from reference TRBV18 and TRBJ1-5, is NAGVMQNPRHLVRRRGQEARLRCSPMKGHSHVYWYRQLPEEGLKFMVYLQKENIIDESGMPKERFSAEFPKEGPSILRIQQVVRGDSAAYFCASSPRAANQPQHFGDGTRLSIL.

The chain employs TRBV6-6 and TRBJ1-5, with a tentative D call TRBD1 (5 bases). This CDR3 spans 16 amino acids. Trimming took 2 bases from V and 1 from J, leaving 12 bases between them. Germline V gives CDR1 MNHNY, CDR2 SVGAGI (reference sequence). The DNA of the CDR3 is TGTGCCAGCAGTTACATTCCGAGGACAAGCAATCAGCCCCAGCATTTT. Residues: CASSYIPRTSNQPQHF.

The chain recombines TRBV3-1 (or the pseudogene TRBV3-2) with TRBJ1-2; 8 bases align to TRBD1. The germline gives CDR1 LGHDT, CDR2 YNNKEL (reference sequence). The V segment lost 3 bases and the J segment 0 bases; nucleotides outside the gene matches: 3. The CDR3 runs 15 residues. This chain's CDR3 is CASSQGTGANYGYTF. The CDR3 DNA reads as TGTGCCAGCAGCCAGGGGACAGGAGCTAACTATGGCTACACCTTC.

CDR3 nucleotide sequence: TGTGCCAGCAGCCCCTCCAACCCACGGACCTACAATGAGCAGTTCTTC. Translation gives CASSPSNPRTYNEQFF. The V gene is TRBV7-9, the J gene TRBJ2-1; D unresolved. V was cut by 5 bases and J by 2 bases, with 16 bases left in between. In germline, CDR1 is SEHNR, CDR2 FQNEAQ (reference sequence). The CDR3 totals 16 residues.

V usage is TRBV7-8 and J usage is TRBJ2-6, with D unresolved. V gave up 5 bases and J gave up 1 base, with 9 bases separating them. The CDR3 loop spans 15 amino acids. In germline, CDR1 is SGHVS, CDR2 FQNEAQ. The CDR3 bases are TGTGCCAGCAGCCCTCAGCTTTCTGGGGCCAACGTCCTGACTTTC. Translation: CASSPQLSGANVLTF.

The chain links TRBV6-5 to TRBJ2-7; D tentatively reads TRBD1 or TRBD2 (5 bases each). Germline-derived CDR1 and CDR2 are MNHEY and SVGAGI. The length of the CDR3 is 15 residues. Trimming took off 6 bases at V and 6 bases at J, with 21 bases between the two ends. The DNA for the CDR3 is TGTGCCAGCAGGCTGGGGACCCTCGGCTCCCTCGAGCAGTACTTC. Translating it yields CASRLGTLGSLEQYF.

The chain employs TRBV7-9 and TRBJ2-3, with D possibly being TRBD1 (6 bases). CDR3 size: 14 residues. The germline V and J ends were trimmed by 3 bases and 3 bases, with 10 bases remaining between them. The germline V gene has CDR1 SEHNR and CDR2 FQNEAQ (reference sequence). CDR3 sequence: CASSFSQGTDTQYF. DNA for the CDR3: TGTGCCAGCAGCTTTTCGCAGGGGACAGATACGCAGTATTTT.

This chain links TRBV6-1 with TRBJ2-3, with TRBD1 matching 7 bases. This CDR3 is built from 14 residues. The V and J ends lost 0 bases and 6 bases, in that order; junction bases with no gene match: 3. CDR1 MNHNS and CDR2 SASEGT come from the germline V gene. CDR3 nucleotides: TGTGCCAGCAGTGAAGCGGGCAGGGGGGATACGCAGTATTTT. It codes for CASSEAGRGDTQYF.

The CDR3 sequence: CSASQAGSQPQHF. The CDR3 DNA reads as TGCAGTGCTAGTCAGGCAGGGAGTCAGCCCCAGCATTTT. The chain combines TRBV20-1 with TRBJ1-5; D might be TRBD1 (5 bases). CDR1 and CDR2 (germline): DFQATT, SNEGSKA (reference sequence). The CDR3 is made up of 13 amino acids. V was pared by 3 bases and J by 6 bases, with 12 bases between.

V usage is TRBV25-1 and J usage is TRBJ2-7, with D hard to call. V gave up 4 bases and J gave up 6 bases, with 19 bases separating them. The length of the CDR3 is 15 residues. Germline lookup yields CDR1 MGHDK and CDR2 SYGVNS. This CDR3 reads CASSGAAFGLGEQYF. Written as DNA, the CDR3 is TGTGCCAGCAGTGGGGCTGCGTTTGGGCTAGGCGAGCAGTACTTC.

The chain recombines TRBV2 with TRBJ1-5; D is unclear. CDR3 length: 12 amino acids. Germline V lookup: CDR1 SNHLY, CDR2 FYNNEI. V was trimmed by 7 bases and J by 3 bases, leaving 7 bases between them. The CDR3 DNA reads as TGTGCCAGCAACAGTAACAATCAGCCCCAGCATTTT. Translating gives CASNSNNQPQHF.

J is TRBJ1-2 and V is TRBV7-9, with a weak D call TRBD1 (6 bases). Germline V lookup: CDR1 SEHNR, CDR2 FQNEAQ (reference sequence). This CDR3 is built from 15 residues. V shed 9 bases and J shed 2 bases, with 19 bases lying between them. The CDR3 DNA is TGTGCCAGTGCAGCTTTGGGGGCAGGGAACTATGGCTACACCTTC. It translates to CASAALGAGNYGYTF. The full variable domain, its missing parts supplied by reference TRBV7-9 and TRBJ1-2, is DTGVSQNPRHKITKRGQNVTFRCDPISEHNRLYWYRQTLGQGPEFLTYFQNEAQLEKSRLLSDRFSAERPKGSFSTLEIQRTEQGDSAMYLCASAALGAGNYGYTFGSGTRLTVV.

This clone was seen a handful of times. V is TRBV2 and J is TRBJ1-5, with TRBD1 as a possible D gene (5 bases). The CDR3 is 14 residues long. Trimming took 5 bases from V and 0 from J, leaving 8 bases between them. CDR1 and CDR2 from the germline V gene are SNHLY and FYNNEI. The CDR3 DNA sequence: TGTGCCAGCAGTCTCGACAGTAGCAATCAGCCCCAGCATTTT. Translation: CASSLDSSNQPQHF.

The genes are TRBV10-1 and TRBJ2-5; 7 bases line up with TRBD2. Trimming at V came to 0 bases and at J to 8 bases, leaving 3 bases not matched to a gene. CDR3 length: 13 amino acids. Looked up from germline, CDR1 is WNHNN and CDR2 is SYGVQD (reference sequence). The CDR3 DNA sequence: TGCGCCAGCAGTGAGTCAACTAGCGCCACCCAGTACTTC. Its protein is CASSESTSATQYF.

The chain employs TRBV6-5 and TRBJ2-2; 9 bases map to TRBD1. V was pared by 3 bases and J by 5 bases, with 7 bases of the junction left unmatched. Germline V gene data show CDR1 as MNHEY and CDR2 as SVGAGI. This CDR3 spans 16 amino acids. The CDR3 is CASSYYRGRGTGELFF. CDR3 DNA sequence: TGTGCCAGCAGTTATTACAGGGGGCGTGGTACCGGGGAGCTGTTTTTT.

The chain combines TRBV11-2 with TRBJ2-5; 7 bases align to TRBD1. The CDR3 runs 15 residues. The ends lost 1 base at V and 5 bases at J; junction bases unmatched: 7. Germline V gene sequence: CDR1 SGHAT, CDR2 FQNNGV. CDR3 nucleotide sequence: TGTGCCAGCAGCTTAGGGGCAAACAGGGGTGAGACCCAGTACTTC. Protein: CASSLGANRGETQYF.

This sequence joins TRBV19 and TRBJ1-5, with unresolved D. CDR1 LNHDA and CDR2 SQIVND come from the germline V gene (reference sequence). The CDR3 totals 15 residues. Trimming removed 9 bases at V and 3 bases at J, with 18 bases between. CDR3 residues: CASRISQDFNQPQHF. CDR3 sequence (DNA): TGTGCCAGCCGTATCAGCCAGGATTTCAATCAGCCCCAGCATTTT.

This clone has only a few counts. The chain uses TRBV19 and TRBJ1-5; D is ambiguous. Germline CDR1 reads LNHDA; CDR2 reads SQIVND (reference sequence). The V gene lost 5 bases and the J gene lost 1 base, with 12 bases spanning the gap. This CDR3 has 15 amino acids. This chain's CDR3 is CASSLSQGSNQPQHF. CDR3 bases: TGTGCCAGTAGTCTGTCCCAAGGAAGCAATCAGCCCCAGCATTTT.

CDR3 in amino acids: CASSGAARVRNEQFF. The CDR3 nucleotides read TGTGCCAGCAGCGGGGCCGCCCGAGTAAGAAATGAGCAGTTCTTC. This sequence joins TRBV5-4 and TRBJ2-1; D is possibly TRBD1 (5 bases). CDR3 length: 15 residues. The germline V and J ends were trimmed by 4 bases and 7 bases, with 18 bases remaining between them. Germline V gene lookup returns CDR1 SGHNT and CDR2 YYREEE (reference sequence).

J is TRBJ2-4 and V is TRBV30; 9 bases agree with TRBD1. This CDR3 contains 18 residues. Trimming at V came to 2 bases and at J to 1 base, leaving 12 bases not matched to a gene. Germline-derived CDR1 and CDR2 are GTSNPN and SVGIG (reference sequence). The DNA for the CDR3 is TGTGCCTGGAGTTCTACAGGGGGCGCTTGGGGGGCCAAAAACATTCAGTACTTC. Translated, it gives CAWSSTGGAWGAKNIQYF. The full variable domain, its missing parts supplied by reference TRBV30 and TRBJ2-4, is SQTIHQWPATLVQPVGSPLSLECTVEGTSNPNLYWYRQAAGRGLQLLFYSVGIGQISSEVPQNLSASRPQDRQFILSSKKLLLSDSGFYLCAWSSTGGAWGAKNIQYFGAGTRLSVL.

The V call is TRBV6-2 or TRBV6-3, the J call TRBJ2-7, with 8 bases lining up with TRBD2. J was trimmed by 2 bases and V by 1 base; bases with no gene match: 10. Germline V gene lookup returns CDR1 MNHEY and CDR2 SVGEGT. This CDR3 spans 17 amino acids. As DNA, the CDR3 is TGTGCCAGCAGTTACTATTCTGCTAGCGGGCGAGCCTACGAGCAGTACTTC. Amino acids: CASSYYSASGRAYEQYF.

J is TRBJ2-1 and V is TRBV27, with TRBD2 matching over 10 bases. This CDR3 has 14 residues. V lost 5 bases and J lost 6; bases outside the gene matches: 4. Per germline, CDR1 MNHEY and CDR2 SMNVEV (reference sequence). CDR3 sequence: CASSLAGVSNEQFF. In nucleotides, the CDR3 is TGTGCCAGCAGTCTAGCGGGAGTGAGCAATGAGCAGTTCTTC.

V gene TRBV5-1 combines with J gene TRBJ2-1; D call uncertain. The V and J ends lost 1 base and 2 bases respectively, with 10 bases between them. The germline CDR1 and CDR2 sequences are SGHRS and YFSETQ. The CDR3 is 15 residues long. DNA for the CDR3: TGCGCCAGCAGCTTGACTATCGGGCCCTACAATGAGCAGTTCTTC. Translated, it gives CASSLTIGPYNEQFF.

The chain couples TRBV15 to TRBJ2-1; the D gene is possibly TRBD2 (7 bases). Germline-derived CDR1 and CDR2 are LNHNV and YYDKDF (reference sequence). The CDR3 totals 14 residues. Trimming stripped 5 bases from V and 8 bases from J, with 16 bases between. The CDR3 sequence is CATSGWMGGHEQFF. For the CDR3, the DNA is TGTGCCACCAGCGGCTGGATGGGGGGGCATGAGCAGTTCTTC.

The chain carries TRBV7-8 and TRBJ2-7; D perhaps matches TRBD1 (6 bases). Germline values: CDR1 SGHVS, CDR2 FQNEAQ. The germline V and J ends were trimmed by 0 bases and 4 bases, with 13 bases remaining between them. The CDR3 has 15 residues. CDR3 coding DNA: TGTGCCAGCAGCTTAGCGGGGGACACGTCGTACGAGCAGTACTTC. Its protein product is CASSLAGDTSYEQYF.

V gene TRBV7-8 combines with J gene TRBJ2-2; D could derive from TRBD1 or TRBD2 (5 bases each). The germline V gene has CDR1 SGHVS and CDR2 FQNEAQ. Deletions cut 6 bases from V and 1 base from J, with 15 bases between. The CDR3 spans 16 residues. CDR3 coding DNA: TGTGCCAGCAGGAGGGGAACAGTCGGGAACACCGGGGAGCTGTTTTTT. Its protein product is CASRRGTVGNTGELFF.

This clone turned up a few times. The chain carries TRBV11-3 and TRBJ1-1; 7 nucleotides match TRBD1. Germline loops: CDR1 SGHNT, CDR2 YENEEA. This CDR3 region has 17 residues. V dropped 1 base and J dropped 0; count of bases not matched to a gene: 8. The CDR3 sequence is CASSLVAWTGMNTEAFF. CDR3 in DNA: TGTGCCAGCAGCTTAGTGGCTTGGACAGGAATGAACACTGAAGCTTTCTTT.

DNA for the CDR3: TGTGCCAGCAACCTACAGGGAACAGATACGCAGTATTTT. Protein product: CASNLQGTDTQYF. V gene TRBV11-3 combines with J gene TRBJ2-3; a weak D match, TRBD1 (6 bases). This CDR3 has 13 amino acids. The germline gives CDR1 SGHNT, CDR2 YENEEA. Trimming pared 7 bases from V and 3 bases from J, leaving 11 bases between.

Here the CDR3 reads CASSQGISEAFF. Written as DNA, the CDR3 is TGCGCCAGCAGCCAAGGGATATCTGAAGCTTTCTTT. This chain joins TRBV4-3 and TRBJ1-1; D remains ambiguous. Trimming left V 1 base short and J 6 bases short, with 6 bases between. The germline gives CDR1 LGHNA, CDR2 YSLEER. The CDR3 has 12 amino acids.

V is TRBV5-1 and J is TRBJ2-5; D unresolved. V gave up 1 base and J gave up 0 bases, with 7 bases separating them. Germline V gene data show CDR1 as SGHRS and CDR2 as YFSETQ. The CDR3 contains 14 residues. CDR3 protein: CASSLRTDQETQYF. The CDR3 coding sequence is TGCGCCAGCAGCTTGAGAACAGACCAAGAGACCCAGTACTTC. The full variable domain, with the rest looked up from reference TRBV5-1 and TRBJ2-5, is KAGVTQTPRYLIKTRGQQVTLSCSPISGHRSVSWYQQTPGQGLQFLFEYFSETQRNKGNFPGRFSGRQFSNSRSEMNVSTLELGDSALYLCASSLRTDQETQYFGPGTRLLVL.

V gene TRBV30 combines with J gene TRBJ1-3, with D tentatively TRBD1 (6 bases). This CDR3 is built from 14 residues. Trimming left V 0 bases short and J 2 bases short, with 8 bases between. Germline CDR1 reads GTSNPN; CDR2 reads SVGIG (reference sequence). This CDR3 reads CAWSVAGAGNTIYF. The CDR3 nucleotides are TGTGCCTGGAGTGTAGCAGGGGCTGGAAACACCATATATTTT.